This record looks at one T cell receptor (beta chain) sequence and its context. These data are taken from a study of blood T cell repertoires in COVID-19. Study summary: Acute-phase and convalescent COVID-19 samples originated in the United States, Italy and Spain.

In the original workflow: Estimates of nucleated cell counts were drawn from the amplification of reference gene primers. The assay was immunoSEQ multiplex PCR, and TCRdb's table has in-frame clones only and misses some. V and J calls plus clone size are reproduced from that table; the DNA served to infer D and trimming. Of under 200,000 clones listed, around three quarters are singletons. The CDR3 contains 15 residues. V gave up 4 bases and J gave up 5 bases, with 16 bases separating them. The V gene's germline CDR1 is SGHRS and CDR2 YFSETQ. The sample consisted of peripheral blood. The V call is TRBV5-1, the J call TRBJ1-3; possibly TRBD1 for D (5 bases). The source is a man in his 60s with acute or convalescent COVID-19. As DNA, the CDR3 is TGCGCCAGCAGCGCCGACAGTTCTACAAGAAACACCATATATTTT. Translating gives CASSADSSTRNTIYF.